This T cell receptor beta chain is drawn from a study of naive and memory T cell subsets. An equimolar mix of two oligonucleotides served as the beta constant-region primer for TRBC1 and TRBC2. Using its own MiXCR run on the UMI-ligation and nested PCR reads, TCRdb lists one record per CDR3 protein. The table lists about 85,000 distinct CDR3 sequences, about 12% of them singletons. This clonotype was counted ten times or more. In germline, CDR1 is SNHLY, CDR2 FYNNEI. V lost 1 base to trimming and J lost 2 bases, with 12 bases between them. This CDR3 is 15 amino acids long. Sequenced sample: central memory CD4+ T cells from blood. This chain joins TRBV2 and TRBJ2-7; a possible D gene is TRBD1 (6 bases). The source is a human donor in good health. The CDR3, as DNA: TGTGCCAGCAGTGAAGGCAGGACAGCTGCCTACGAGCAGTACTTC. This codes for CASSEGRTAAYEQYF.